One TCR beta chain is described in this entry. Its antigen specificity is not known. One base away there is no much larger clone; base qualities are not given. From the germline V gene (reference sequence), CDR1 is SGHNT and CDR2 is YYREEE. The V and J ends are trimmed by 4 bases and 0 bases, leaving 11 bases between them. The CDR3 spans 14 residues, from the cysteine through the phenylalanine. Of all the DNA, just the CDR3 is kept, 42 bases in frame from base 1. This specimen belongs to a study of long-term antiretroviral therapy in people with HIV (dated by TCRdb to the early 2020s). Regarding the complete study: Collection of the earliest samples took place about a decade ahead of the 2015 WHO recommendation for immediate ART, at a time when ART was typically delayed until CD4 counts fell. Among the approximately 27 participants with HIV, eleven were female. A total of roughly 200 cryopreserved PBMC samples were contributed to the cohort by 30 adults with confirmed HIV infection, with samples collected serially over a mean of around 6 years (range 1-12). No cross-contamination during QIAcube processing turned up in test extractions that ran a monoclonal T-cell line alongside about 35 polyclonal samples. This retrospective serial study examined whether starting ART and sustained HIV suppression were associated with changes in the composition and diversity of the TRB repertoire in peripheral blood. Study-wide findings and limitations: CDR3 length ranges in HIV repertoires were narrower than in controls, and network structure suggested an antigen-experienced repertoire with only a slight naive shift after ART. Inferences about post-ART repertoire changes were limited because no data were available on ART adherence, viral resistance or therapy changes. Because PBMC availability was limited, only the TCR beta chain was sequenced, with no alpha chain pairing. The samples span the years 2004 to 2017, and the ART regimens used may be less effective than current regimens. Because cell numbers in pre-ART samples were limited, unsorted PBMC were profiled instead of sorted CD4+ and CD8+ T cells. A significant increase in TRB diversity was found to be associated with ART initiation, although TRB diversity was observed to remain significantly below that of transplant donor controls even after long-term ART. At every time point, the repertoire was dominated by expanded TRB clones first identified before ART initiation, although this dominance fluctuated and, in many PLHIV, declined after ART.

Inclusion was restricted to participants for whom at least one PBMC sample before ART initiation and at least two post-ART samples were available. Every participant with HIV received treatment in the United States of America. Before DNA extraction, cryopreserved samples of about 0.9-11 million PBMC were thawed and then washed. At the time of the earliest PBMC sample, participants with HIV were aged between about 20 and 54 years. Per participant, PBMC samples came from 1-4 timepoints prior to ART initiation and 2-8 timepoints following ART initiation, for a median of 7 samples. For every participant, serial HIV viral load, CD4+ T-cell count, ART history and demographic data were obtained. Genomic DNA was extracted from unsorted PBMC with a Qiagen kit on a QIAcube, with processing performed in batches of 12 samples. The immunoSEQ hsTCRB v3.0 assay was used at survey level resolution for TRB variable region sequencing. A depth of roughly 40,000-50,000 T-cell genomes per sample was targeted for TRB sequencing. Pooled TRB libraries were sequenced on an Illumina MiSeq with a v3 150-cycle kit. As for the authors' bioinformatics: Analysis of repertoires was carried out in R inside a reproducible Nextflow workflow spanning QC, data transformation and analysis. LymphoSeq2, an R package for AIRR-Seq data exploration, was used to implement custom analyses. A handful of samples that produced fewer than 5000 total TRB sequences were removed, so fewer than 200 HIV repertoires were analyzed. Among the 188 retained HIV repertoires, 55 to 65 were collected before ART initiation and approximately 130 were collected after ART initiation. Each repertoire was downsampled to 5000 TRB nucleotide sequences, and summary statistics were averaged across 100 downsampling iterations. TRB sequences were retained for analysis only if CDR3 regions of at least seven amino acids were present. Diversity was measured with a Shannon entropy-derived clonality score and the Gini coefficient. In repertoire networks, the top 5000 CDR3 amino acid sequences were linked whenever an edit distance of one separated two sequences. For TRB CDR3 amino acid sequences, antigen specificity groups and MHC restriction were predicted with GLIPH2. Known CMV, EBV, HIV or tissue antigen associations were flagged by matching CDR3 amino acid sequences against VDJdb and McPAS-TCR. Pre-ART, post-ART and control groups were compared with Wilcoxon signed-rank tests and Holm-Bonferroni correction. Drawn from immuneACCESS, this table holds only the in-frame rearrangements with V and J called that TCRdb kept. Clones are partly lost; checked studies trace under half to an unresolved V gene and leave the rest unexplained. The V and J calls and clone size are taken from that table; D and trimming were inferred from the DNA. Here the sample has fewer than 30,000 clones; 70% to 90% occur a single time. Jointly, the top ten make up 4.8% of the sample.

This sequence uses TRBV5-4 and TRBJ2-7; no D gene is confidently identified. Sequencing used unsorted PBMCs, obtained 0.8 years after starting antiretroviral therapy. The clonotype originates from a woman in her twenties or thirties with HIV. The nucleotide sequence is given as TGTGCCAGCAGCCCCGCGGAGAGCTCCTACGAGCAGTACTTC. This sequence encodes CASSPAESSYEQYF.